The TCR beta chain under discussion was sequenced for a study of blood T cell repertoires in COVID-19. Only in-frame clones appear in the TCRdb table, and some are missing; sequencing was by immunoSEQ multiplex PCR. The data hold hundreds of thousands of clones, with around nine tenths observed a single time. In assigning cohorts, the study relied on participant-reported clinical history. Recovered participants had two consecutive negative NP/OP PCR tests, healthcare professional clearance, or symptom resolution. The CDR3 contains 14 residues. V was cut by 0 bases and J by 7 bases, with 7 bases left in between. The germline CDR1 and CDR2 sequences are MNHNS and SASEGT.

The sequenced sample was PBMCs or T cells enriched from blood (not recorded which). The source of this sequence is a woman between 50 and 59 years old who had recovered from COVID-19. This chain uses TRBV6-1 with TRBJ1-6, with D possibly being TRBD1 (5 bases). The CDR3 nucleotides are TGTGCCAGCAGTGAAGCCGGGGGGAATTCACCCCTCCACTTT. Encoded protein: CASSEAGGNSPLHF.